What follows are 9 T cell receptor beta chains derived from one specimen sequenced in a study of blood T cell repertoires in COVID-19. The table came from immunoSEQ multiplex PCR; TCRdb's copy has only in-frame clones and leaves some out. The data show tens of thousands of clones, roughly nine tenths seen once. The source material was peripheral blood. The receptors were sampled from an older woman with COVID-19, enrolled during active disease.

Only one count was recorded for this clone. The J gene is TRBJ2-3, the V gene TRBV6-1, with a tentative D call TRBD2 (6 bases). The V end was cut by 1 base, the J end by 0 bases, with 8 bases between. Germline V gives CDR1 MNHNS, CDR2 SASEGT. The CDR3 runs 15 residues. The CDR3 sequence is CASSEGGESTDTQYF. For the CDR3, the DNA is TGTGCCAGCAGTGAAGGGGGGGAGAGCACAGATACGCAGTATTTT.

The CDR3 loop is CAAGTTINEQFF. The CDR3 DNA is TGTGCCGCCGGGACTACCATCAATGAGCAGTTCTTC. The chain is built from TRBV6-5 and TRBJ2-1, with 7 bases that match TRBD2. Losses at the gene ends were 11 bases for V and 6 bases for J; bases not matched to a gene: 7. Germline CDR1 is MNHEY and CDR2 is SVGAGI. This CDR3 comprises 12 residues.

The rearrangement uses TRBV30 and TRBJ1-1; D is perhaps TRBD1 (6 bases). V lost 5 bases, J lost 10 bases, and 20 bases lay in between. The germline V gene encodes CDR1 GTSNPN and CDR2 SVGIG (reference sequence). This CDR3 is 13 amino acids long. CDR3 sequence (DNA): TGTGCCTGGTGTAAGGGAAGGGGGACACGAGCTTTCTTT. Amino acid sequence: CAWCKGRGTRAFF.

This chain connects TRBV5-5 to TRBJ2-7; the match to TRBD1 covers 7 bases. CDR3 length equals 13 residues. The V gene's germline CDR1 is SGHKS and CDR2 YYEKEE (reference sequence). J lost 3 bases, V lost 2 bases, and 2 bases had no gene match. CDR3 region: CASSFDRVYEQYF. In nucleotides, the CDR3 is TGTGCCAGCAGCTTTGACAGGGTCTACGAGCAGTACTTC.

This clone was seen once. This chain links TRBV6-6 with TRBJ2-1; D perhaps matches TRBD2 (6 bases). Trimming removed 6 bases from V and 8 bases from J, with 14 bases in between. This CDR3 spans 13 amino acids. The germline V gene encodes CDR1 MNHNY and CDR2 SVGAGI (reference sequence). DNA of the CDR3: TGTGCCAGCAGCCGGCGGGAATTCTATGAGCAGTTCTTC. It specifies CASSRREFYEQFF.

The genes are TRBV2 and TRBJ2-7; no clear D. Germline CDR1 and CDR2: SNHLY and FYNNEI. This CDR3 region has 14 residues. V gave up 2 bases and J gave up 4 bases, with 12 bases separating them. The CDR3 DNA reads TGTGCCAGCAGTGAAAGTAGACTCATGTACGAGCAGTACTTC. Protein product: CASSESRLMYEQYF.

This chain uses TRBV29-1 with TRBJ2-2; 8 positions match TRBD1. The V gene end was trimmed by 4 bases and the J gene end by 2 bases; junction bases not matched to a gene: 9. Germline V CDR1 and CDR2: SQVTM, ANQGSEA. CDR3 length: 16 residues. The CDR3 sequence is CSVAGTGWPNTGELFF. The CDR3, as DNA: TGCAGCGTTGCAGGGACAGGATGGCCTAACACCGGGGAGCTGTTTTTT.

The chain uses TRBV19 and TRBJ1-5; 8 bases match TRBD1. The CDR3 sequence is 14 residues long. Unmatched junction bases numbered 9, after V lost 8 bases and J lost 6 bases. Germline CDR1 is LNHDA and CDR2 is SQIVND (reference sequence). The CDR3 sequence: CASQPGQGGQPQHF. The DNA of the CDR3 is TGTGCCAGTCAGCCCGGACAGGGAGGTCAGCCCCAGCATTTT.

The V call is TRBV15, the J call TRBJ2-2; 9 bases align to TRBD2. Looked up from germline, CDR1 is LNHNV and CDR2 is YYDKDF (reference sequence). V lost 5 bases to trimming and J lost 5 bases; unmatched junction nucleotides: 3. CDR3 length: 14 amino acids. The CDR3 sequence: CATSPAGGTGELFF. Written as DNA, the CDR3 is TGTGCCACCAGCCCAGCGGGAGGAACCGGGGAGCTGTTTTTT.